The rows below give T cell receptor beta chains drawn from one sample of a study of cytomegalovirus exposure and HLA in healthy donors. The repertoire was sequenced with immunoSEQ multiplex PCR; TCRdb's copy has only in-frame clones and lacks some. The sample comprises some 130,000 clones, about three quarters of which are singletons, and approximately 4% rests with the top ten. What was sequenced was PBMCs. Receptors were obtained from a man in his forties or fifties in good health and CMV-seropositive. Both conserved end residues are part of each CDR3. D genes are given only for firm matches. Rows give clone size only sometimes, using once, few, many, or a class for an expanded clone.

D gene: TRBD1; clone size: -; J gene: TRBJ1-6; CDR3 length: 16; V gene: TRBV6-5; CDR3 protein: CASSYSHRGSNSPLHF; CDR3 DNA: TGTGCCAGCAGTTACTCACACAGGGGATCTAATTCACCCCTCCACTTT
D gene: -; clone size: -; J gene: TRBJ1-4; CDR3 length: 14; V gene: TRBV5-4; CDR3 protein: CASSLDRDNEKLFF; CDR3 DNA: TGTGCCAGCAGCTTGGACAGGGATAATGAAAAACTGTTTTTT
D gene: -; clone size: -; J gene: TRBJ2-5; CDR3 length: 16; V gene: TRBV5-1; CDR3 protein: CASNRGGTPMMETQYF; CDR3 DNA: TGCGCCAGCAACAGGGGGGGGACCCCAATGATGGAGACCCAGTACTTC
D gene: TRBD2; clone size: -; J gene: TRBJ2-7; CDR3 length: 14; V gene: TRBV28; CDR3 protein: CASSTSRGVYEQYF; CDR3 DNA: TGTGCCAGCAGCACGAGTCGGGGGGTCTACGAGCAGTACTTC
D gene: -; clone size: -; J gene: TRBJ1-4; CDR3 length: 12; V gene: TRBV29-1; CDR3 protein: CSVRNRVEKLFF; CDR3 DNA: TGCAGCGTGAGAAACAGGGTAGAAAAACTGTTTTTT
D gene: -; clone size: -; J gene: TRBJ2-5; CDR3 length: 15; V gene: TRBV4-1; CDR3 protein: CASSDSLDSWETQYF; CDR3 DNA: TGCGCCAGCAGCGATTCGCTAGACAGTTGGGAGACCCAGTACTTC
D gene: TRBD1; clone size: -; J gene: TRBJ1-2; CDR3 length: 15; V gene: TRBV5-1; CDR3 protein: CASSFSQGPNYGYTF; CDR3 DNA: TGCGCCAGCAGCTTCTCACAGGGGCCAAACTATGGCTACACCTTC
D gene: -; clone size: -; J gene: TRBJ1-2; CDR3 length: 15; V gene: TRBV7-2; CDR3 protein: CASSSPPLAVHGYTF; CDR3 DNA: TGTGCCAGCAGCTCACCCCCCTTAGCTGTGCATGGCTACACCTTC
D gene: -; clone size: -; J gene: TRBJ2-3; CDR3 length: 12; V gene: TRBV10-3; CDR3 protein: CAISASTDTQYF; CDR3 DNA: TGTGCCATCAGTGCTAGCACAGATACGCAGTATTTT
D gene: -; clone size: -; J gene: TRBJ1-4; CDR3 length: 11; V gene: TRBV20-1; CDR3 protein: CSARPGEKLFF; CDR3 DNA: TGCAGTGCTAGGCCAGGGGAAAAACTGTTTTTT
D gene: -; clone size: -; J gene: TRBJ2-2; CDR3 length: 15; V gene: TRBV6-5; CDR3 protein: CASSPTGYYTGELFF; CDR3 DNA: TGTGCCAGCAGTCCGACAGGCTACTACACCGGGGAGCTGTTTTTT
D gene: -; clone size: -; J gene: TRBJ2-7; CDR3 length: 14; V gene: TRBV5-8; CDR3 protein: CASSLDLTSYEQYF; CDR3 DNA: TGTGCCAGCAGCTTAGACCTGACAAGCTACGAGCAGTACTTC
D gene: -; clone size: -; J gene: TRBJ1-1; CDR3 length: 10; V gene: TRBV29-1; CDR3 protein: CSVANTEAFF; CDR3 DNA: TGCAGCGTAGCAAACACTGAAGCTTTCTTT
D gene: -; clone size: -; J gene: TRBJ2-7; CDR3 length: 14; V gene: TRBV6-1; CDR3 protein: CASSERWGRDEQYF; CDR3 DNA: TGTGCCAGCAGTGAAAGGTGGGGGCGCGACGAGCAGTACTTC
D gene: -; clone size: -; J gene: TRBJ1-3; CDR3 length: 14; V gene: TRBV6-1; CDR3 protein: CASSDIISGNTIYF; CDR3 DNA: TGTGCCAGCAGTGATATAATCTCTGGAAACACCATATATTTT
D gene: -; clone size: -; J gene: TRBJ1-2; CDR3 length: 14; V gene: TRBV16; CDR3 protein: CASSQAGRLGGYTF; CDR3 DNA: TGTGCCAGCAGCCAAGCGGGACGGCTAGGAGGCTACACCTTC
D gene: -; clone size: -; J gene: TRBJ2-7; CDR3 length: 15; V gene: TRBV5-6; CDR3 protein: CASSPAGPGVREQYF; CDR3 DNA: TGTGCCAGCAGCCCAGCCGGGCCAGGGGTCCGGGAGCAGTACTTC
D gene: TRBD1; clone size: -; J gene: TRBJ2-4; CDR3 length: 15; V gene: TRBV6-5; CDR3 protein: CASSYTDRGLNIQYF; CDR3 DNA: TGTGCCAGCAGTTACACTGACAGGGGGCTGAACATTCAGTACTTC
D gene: TRBD1; clone size: -; J gene: TRBJ1-6; CDR3 length: 18; V gene: TRBV7-9; CDR3 protein: CASSLDPGQGGNNSPLHF; CDR3 DNA: TGTGCCAGCAGCTTAGATCCCGGACAGGGCGGGAATAATTCACCCCTCCACTTT
D gene: -; clone size: -; J gene: TRBJ1-6; CDR3 length: 16; V gene: TRBV4-3; CDR3 protein: CASSHRRGYPDSPLHF; CDR3 DNA: TGCGCCAGCTCCCACCGCCGGGGATACCCCGATTCACCCCTCCACTTT
D gene: -; clone size: -; J gene: TRBJ2-7; CDR3 length: 13; V gene: TRBV5-1; CDR3 protein: CASSFLLAHEQYF; CDR3 DNA: TGCGCCAGCAGCTTTCTATTAGCCCACGAGCAGTACTTC
D gene: -; clone size: -; J gene: TRBJ1-1; CDR3 length: 12; V gene: TRBV7-6; CDR3 protein: CASSPGGTEAFF; CDR3 DNA: TGTGCCAGCAGCCCCGGAGGGACTGAAGCTTTCTTT
D gene: TRBD1; clone size: -; J gene: TRBJ1-5; CDR3 length: 18; V gene: TRBV5-6; CDR3 protein: CASSLGTDPLHSNQPQHF; CDR3 DNA: TGTGCCAGCAGCCTCGGGACAGACCCTCTACATAGCAATCAGCCCCAGCATTTT
D gene: -; clone size: -; J gene: TRBJ1-1; CDR3 length: 16; V gene: TRBV7-2; CDR3 protein: CASSLVQGRVNTEAFF; CDR3 DNA: TGTGCCAGCAGCTTAGTTCAGGGTAGGGTGAACACTGAAGCTTTCTTT
D gene: TRBD1; clone size: once; J gene: TRBJ2-1; CDR3 length: 14; V gene: TRBV27; CDR3 protein: CASSSGGSYNEQFF; CDR3 DNA: TGTGCCAGCAGTTCAGGGGGCTCCTACAATGAGCAGTTCTTC
D gene: TRBD1; clone size: -; J gene: TRBJ2-1; CDR3 length: 14; V gene: TRBV12-5; CDR3 protein: CASGYGTENNEQFF; CDR3 DNA: TGTGCTAGTGGTTATGGGACAGAAAACAATGAGCAGTTCTTC
D gene: -; clone size: -; J gene: TRBJ1-5; CDR3 length: 15; V gene: TRBV11-2; CDR3 protein: CASSLEGGGNQPQHF; CDR3 DNA: TGTGCCAGCAGCTTAGAGGGCGGGGGCAATCAGCCCCAGCATTTT
D gene: -; clone size: -; J gene: TRBJ1-1; CDR3 length: 15; V gene: TRBV9; CDR3 protein: CASSVEGVGNTEAFF; CDR3 DNA: TGTGCCAGCAGCGTAGAGGGGGTGGGTAACACTGAAGCTTTCTTT
D gene: TRBD1; clone size: once; J gene: TRBJ1-5; CDR3 length: 15; V gene: TRBV27; CDR3 protein: CASSFLGQGYQPQHF; CDR3 DNA: TGTGCCAGCAGTTTCTTGGGACAGGGATATCAGCCCCAGCATTTT
D gene: TRBD1; clone size: -; J gene: TRBJ2-3; CDR3 length: 15; V gene: TRBV5-5; CDR3 protein: CASSLETGVGDTQYF; CDR3 DNA: TGTGCCAGCAGCTTGGAGACAGGGGTAGGAGATACGCAGTATTTT
D gene: -; clone size: few; J gene: TRBJ2-2; CDR3 length: 20; V gene: TRBV9; CDR3 protein: CASSPFSGGRDVLNAGELFF; CDR3 DNA: TGTGCCAGCAGTCCTTTCTCGGGGGGCAGGGACGTACTGAACGCCGGGGAGCTGTTTTTT
D gene: -; clone size: -; J gene: TRBJ1-2; CDR3 length: 14; V gene: TRBV15; CDR3 protein: CATSGRGEIYGYTF; CDR3 DNA: TGTGCCACCAGCGGCCGGGGAGAAATCTATGGCTACACCTTC
D gene: -; clone size: -; J gene: TRBJ2-7; CDR3 length: 14; V gene: TRBV13; CDR3 protein: CASSFTGSSYEQYF; CDR3 DNA: TGTGCCAGCAGCTTCACAGGGAGCTCCTACGAGCAGTACTTC
D gene: TRBD1; clone size: -; J gene: TRBJ1-1; CDR3 length: 13; V gene: TRBV7-2; CDR3 protein: CASSRQGNTEAFF; CDR3 DNA: TGTGCCAGCAGCCGACAGGGAAACACTGAAGCTTTCTTT
D gene: -; clone size: -; J gene: TRBJ2-5; CDR3 length: 13; V gene: TRBV5-1; CDR3 protein: CASRTGVVETQYF; CDR3 DNA: TGCGCCAGCAGGACAGGAGTTGTTGAGACCCAGTACTTC
D gene: TRBD2; clone size: -; J gene: TRBJ2-7; CDR3 length: 13; V gene: TRBV9; CDR3 protein: CASSPWEGGEQYF; CDR3 DNA: TGTGCCAGCAGCCCCTGGGAGGGAGGCGAGCAGTACTTC
D gene: TRBD2; clone size: -; J gene: TRBJ2-3; CDR3 length: 18; V gene: TRBV5-1; CDR3 protein: CASSSLLNSGRAPDTQYF; CDR3 DNA: TGCGCCAGCAGCTCCCTACTTAATAGCGGGAGGGCCCCAGATACGCAGTATTTT
D gene: -; clone size: -; J gene: TRBJ2-7; CDR3 length: 11; V gene: TRBV6-5; CDR3 protein: CASSGQYEQYF; CDR3 DNA: TGTGCCAGCAGTGGACAGTACGAGCAGTACTTC
D gene: -; clone size: -; J gene: TRBJ2-7; CDR3 length: 14; V gene: TRBV2; CDR3 protein: CASSEGQRTSEQYF; CDR3 DNA: TGTGCCAGCAGTGAAGGACAGAGGACATCCGAGCAGTACTTC
D gene: TRBD2; clone size: -; J gene: TRBJ2-7; CDR3 length: 14; V gene: TRBV27; CDR3 protein: CASSYGTSGYEQYF; CDR3 DNA: TGTGCCAGCAGTTATGGGACTAGCGGATACGAGCAGTACTTC
D gene: TRBD2; clone size: -; J gene: TRBJ2-4; CDR3 length: 18; V gene: TRBV2; CDR3 protein: CASSEIWGGVPAKNIQYF; CDR3 DNA: TGTGCCAGCAGTGAGATTTGGGGAGGGGTCCCAGCCAAAAACATTCAGTACTTC
D gene: TRBD1; clone size: -; J gene: TRBJ2-2; CDR3 length: 15; V gene: TRBV27; CDR3 protein: CASSLLGQVSGELFF; CDR3 DNA: TGTGCCAGCAGTCTACTGGGACAGGTTTCCGGGGAGCTGTTTTTT
D gene: TRBD2; clone size: -; J gene: TRBJ2-3; CDR3 length: 14; V gene: TRBV7-7; CDR3 protein: CASSPIAGGDTQYF; CDR3 DNA: TGTGCCAGCAGCCCGATAGCGGGGGGAGATACGCAGTATTTT
D gene: TRBD1; clone size: many; J gene: TRBJ2-3; CDR3 length: 15; V gene: TRBV6-1; CDR3 protein: CASSRQGLDTDTQYF; CDR3 DNA: TGTGCCAGCAGTAGACAGGGGTTAGACACAGATACGCAGTATTTT
D gene: TRBD2; clone size: -; J gene: TRBJ2-1; CDR3 length: 17; V gene: TRBV7-9; CDR3 protein: CASTWTSGGTRNNEQFF; CDR3 DNA: TGTGCCAGCACTTGGACTAGCGGGGGGACCCGGAACAATGAGCAGTTCTTC
D gene: TRBD2; clone size: once; J gene: TRBJ2-1; CDR3 length: 16; V gene: TRBV5-1; CDR3 protein: CASSLEGGGPYNEQFF; CDR3 DNA: TGCGCCAGCAGCTTGGAAGGCGGGGGGCCCTACAATGAGCAGTTCTTC
D gene: -; clone size: -; J gene: TRBJ2-5; CDR3 length: 16; V gene: TRBV5-1; CDR3 protein: CASSLDHSPGQETQYF; CDR3 DNA: TGCGCCAGCAGCTTAGACCACAGCCCGGGGCAAGAGACCCAGTACTTC
D gene: -; clone size: -; J gene: TRBJ2-3; CDR3 length: 16; V gene: TRBV7-2; CDR3 protein: CASSLAPGVGTDTQYF; CDR3 DNA: TGTGCCAGCAGCTTAGCCCCCGGGGTAGGCACAGATACGCAGTATTTT
D gene: TRBD1; clone size: few; J gene: TRBJ2-7; CDR3 length: 11; V gene: TRBV2; CDR3 protein: CAKRTGLEQYF; CDR3 DNA: TGTGCCAAAAGGACAGGCTTGGAGCAGTACTTC
D gene: TRBD1; clone size: once; J gene: TRBJ1-5; CDR3 length: 17; V gene: TRBV4-1; CDR3 protein: CASSQDVNGQGFQPQHF; CDR3 DNA: TGCGCCAGCAGCCAAGATGTAAACGGACAGGGGTTTCAACCCCAGCATTTT
D gene: TRBD1; clone size: -; J gene: TRBJ2-2; CDR3 length: 14; V gene: TRBV2; CDR3 protein: CASGDSYNTGELFF; CDR3 DNA: TGTGCCAGCGGGGACAGCTATAACACCGGGGAGCTGTTTTTT
D gene: TRBD2; clone size: -; J gene: TRBJ2-1; CDR3 length: 15; V gene: TRBV5-1; CDR3 protein: CASSLDSGGSNEQFF; CDR3 DNA: TGCGCCAGCAGCTTGGATAGCGGGGGGAGCAATGAGCAGTTCTTC